The T cell receptor (beta chain) under discussion was sequenced for a study of blood T cell repertoires in COVID-19. Study as a whole: The origin of the acute and convalescent COVID-19 samples was the United States, Italy and Spain. Sources were T cells, B-cell-depleted T cells, or PBMCs; the material itself was cDNA or gDNA.

Authors' analysis steps: Amplification of reference gene primers provided the estimated nucleated cell counts. Assay: immunoSEQ multiplex PCR; the TCRdb copy retains only in-frame clones and omits some. That table is the source of V, J and clone size, and D and trimming were worked out from the DNA. The table includes some 260,000 clones, approximately 86% detected once. This TCR was recovered from a man at least 80 years old with acute or convalescent COVID-19. What was sequenced was peripheral blood.

The CDR3 here is CASSIPGNGELFF. The CDR3 DNA sequence: TGTGCCAGTAGTATACCGGGGAATGGGGAGCTGTTTTTT. The rearrangement links TRBV19 to TRBJ2-2; weak D call: TRBD2 (5 bases). CDR3 length: 13 residues. Germline lookup yields CDR1 LNHDA and CDR2 SQIVND (reference sequence). The ends were cut back, 2 bases at V and 8 bases at J, with 9 bases in the middle.